The rows below give T cell receptor beta chains drawn from one sample of a study of T cells in localized non-small cell lung cancer. Sequencing was performed with immunoSEQ multiplex PCR; in TCRdb, only in-frame clones are kept and a portion is missing. Of several thousand clones in the sample, roughly 86% were seen once. The specimen was peripheral blood, collected before any cancer treatment. The receptors come from a female donor older than 55 with stage II squamous cell lung carcinoma. CDR3s include the opening cysteine and the closing phenylalanine or tryptophan. The D gene is left open where the match is weak. The size entry is marked missing in some rows and otherwise reads once, few, many or a size class.

D gene	V gene	clone size	J gene	CDR3 protein	CDR3 DNA
NA	TRBV4-2	NA	TRBJ2-7	CASSQDLSYEQYF	TGTGCCAGCAGCCAAGATTTATCCTACGAGCAGTACTTC
NA	TRBV7-2	once	TRBJ2-2	CASGDKWKTGELFF	TGTGCCAGCGGCGATAAGTGGAAGACCGGGGAGCTGTTTTTT
NA	TRBV6-6	NA	TRBJ1-2	CASSHNQQGPGYTF	TGTGCCAGCAGTCACAACCAACAGGGTCCTGGCTACACCTTC
NA	TRBV6-5	NA	TRBJ1-4	CASSLRGGVEKLFF	TGTGCCAGCAGTTTACGGGGGGGGGTAGAAAAACTGTTTTTT
NA	TRBV6-1	NA	TRBJ1-5	CASRSGDSNQPQHF	TGTGCCAGCAGATCAGGGGATAGCAATCAGCCCCAGCATTTT
TRBD2	TRBV5-4	NA	TRBJ2-7	CASSSGGDLLEYEQYF	TGTGCCAGCTCCTCTGGGGGGGACCTCCTGGAGTACGAGCAGTACTTC
NA	TRBV7-9	NA	TRBJ2-1	CASSLVLGGYNEQFF	TGTGCCAGCAGCTTAGTACTGGGCGGGTACAATGAGCAGTTCTTC
NA	TRBV13	once	TRBJ1-2	CASSLADYGYTF	TGTGCCAGCAGCTTAGCGGACTATGGCTACACCTTC
TRBD1	TRBV4-1	NA	TRBJ1-1	CASSQALGQLNTEAFF	TGCGCCAGCAGCCAAGCCCTGGGACAGCTGAACACTGAAGCTTTCTTT
NA	TRBV2	NA	TRBJ1-5	CASSAQVPGQHF	TGTGCCAGCAGCGCCCAGGTTCCGGGCCAGCATTTT
NA	TRBV5-1	once	TRBJ1-1	CASKAVLNTEAFF	TGCGCTTCTAAAGCCGTCTTGAACACTGAAGCTTTCTTT
NA	TRBV5-4	NA	TRBJ2-7	CASSLTNGQYF	TGTGCCAGCAGCTTGACAAACGGGCAGTACTTC
TRBD1	TRBV25-1	NA	TRBJ2-5	CASSDFRDRVGETQYF	TGTGCCAGCAGTGATTTCCGGGACAGGGTCGGAGAGACCCAGTACTTC
NA	TRBV28	NA	TRBJ1-5	CALGVQPQHF	TGTGCCTTAGGGGTCCAGCCCCAGCATTTT
NA	TRBV5-6	NA	TRBJ1-1	CASSLVGAPMNTEAFF	TGTGCCAGCAGCTTGGTTGGGGCTCCAATGAACACTGAAGCTTTCTTT
NA	TRBV18	NA	TRBJ2-5	CASSPRPEETQYF	TGTGCCAGCTCACCTAGGCCGGAGGAGACCCAGTACTTC
NA	TRBV15	NA	TRBJ2-3	CATSRGGTDTQYF	TGTGCCACCAGCAGAGGGGGCACAGATACGCAGTATTTT
TRBD1	TRBV27	NA	TRBJ1-2	CASSFSGGTNYGYTF	TGTGCCAGCAGTTTCTCAGGGGGAACCAACTATGGCTACACCTTC
NA	TRBV19	NA	TRBJ2-1	CASSPRTRGTQFF	TGTGCCAGTAGTCCAAGGACCAGGGGAACCCAGTTCTTC
NA	TRBV7-9	once	TRBJ1-1	CASSLPEQGGMVNEAFF	TGTGCCAGCAGCCTGCCCGAACAGGGCGGGATGGTTAATGAAGCTTTCTTT
NA	TRBV5-6	NA	TRBJ2-2	CASSLNSGYNTGELFF	TGTGCCAGCAGCTTAAATTCAGGATATAACACCGGGGAGCTGTTTTTT
NA	TRBV6-6	NA	TRBJ1-4	CASSYSIDTLFF	TGTGCCAGCAGTTACTCGATTGACACGCTGTTTTTT
TRBD1	TRBV7-2	once	TRBJ1-5	CASSPVQGGQPQHF	TGTGCCAGCAGCCCCGTGCAGGGGGGTCAGCCCCAGCATTTT
NA	TRBV19	NA	TRBJ1-2	CASGSGPTYGYTF	TGTGCCAGCGGCTCGGGACCGACCTATGGCTACACCTTC
NA	TRBV5-5	NA	TRBJ2-6	CASSPVNGPGANVLTF	TGTGCCAGCAGCCCTGTCAACGGCCCTGGGGCCAACGTCCTGACTTTC
TRBD2	TRBV6-6	once	TRBJ2-7	CASSQREGTAGEQYF	TGTGCCAGCAGCCAAAGGGAGGGAACCGCCGGCGAGCAGTACTTC
TRBD2	TRBV13	NA	TRBJ2-1	CASSLGLAGINEQFF	TGTGCCAGCAGCCTGGGACTAGCGGGAATCAATGAGCAGTTCTTC
NA	TRBV7-9	NA	TRBJ2-3	CASSSRKAQYF	TGTGCCAGCAGCTCCCGGAAGGCGCAGTATTTT
TRBD1	TRBV2	NA	TRBJ1-1	CASSHPGQDTEAFF	TGTGCCAGCAGCCACCCGGGACAGGACACTGAAGCTTTCTTT